This TCR beta chain appears in the sequencing data of a study of CD8 T cells in ankylosing spondylitis. This clonotype came up many times. What it binds is unknown. A single record per CDR3 protein comes from TCRdb applying MiXCR to the 5' RACE reads. Seen here are 40,000 to 55,000 distinct CDR3 sequences, less than 8.5% observed once, and the top ten hold about 8.9%. CDR1 is MNHEY, CDR2 SVGAGI, per germline. V lost 3 bases, J lost 5 bases, and 10 bases lay in between. The CDR3 extends over 13 amino acids. Notes on the study in general: Clones linked to disease, bearing a CD8+ phenotype, were relatively rare in peripheral blood. In ankylosing spondylitis blood, a motif of 7 to 9 highly homologous TCR beta variants appeared characteristic. Earlier authors reported some of these motif variants in reactive arthritis synovial fluid and blood. There was reportedly significant enrichment of clones that were disease-linked in matched ankylosing spondylitis synovial fluid.

The sequencing input was blood, either unsorted or a sorted T cell fraction (not recorded which). The chain couples TRBV6-5 to TRBJ2-5, with D possibly called TRBD1 or TRBD2 (5 bases each). This clonotype was sampled from a female donor with ankylosing spondylitis or in good health (not recorded which). CDR3 nucleotides: TGTGCCAGCAGTTATCAGGGCGGGGAGACCCAGTACTTC. It yields the protein CASSYQGGETQYF.